Each of the 9 T cell receptor beta chains below was sequenced from the same sample in a study of cytomegalovirus exposure and HLA in healthy donors (dated by TCRdb to the late 2010s). Library preparation used the immunoSEQ multiplex PCR assay. For the multiplex PCR, a mixture combining 60 forward primers for TCR Vbeta segments and 13 reverse primers for TCR Jbeta segments was used. This is the immuneACCESS table as TCRdb keeps it, with only in-frame sequences that have V and J called. A part of the clones is gone; compared with another copy, unresolved V genes explain less than half, and the rest is unexplained. The sample table records about 130,000 clones; 65% to 70% of these occur just once. The top ten clones comprise around 1.6% of the sample. Sequenced sample: PBMCs. These receptors were collected from a human donor in good health.

DNA for the CDR3: TGTGCCAGTAGCCCTAGACAGGGGCCGAGGGAGACCCAGTACTTC. This gives the protein CASSPRQGPRETQYF. This chain connects TRBV19 to TRBJ2-5; 8 nucleotides agree with TRBD1. V lost 6 bases and J lost 5; bases outside the gene matches: 11. The germline V gene has CDR1 LNHDA and CDR2 SQIVND (reference sequence). The CDR3 runs to 15 residues.

A few counts support this clone. The chain joins TRBV15 to TRBJ1-4; 8 positions agree with TRBD1. From germline, CDR1 is LNHNV and CDR2 YYDKDF (reference sequence). The CDR3 length is 14 residues. The V gene end was trimmed by 4 bases and the J gene end by 7 bases; junction bases not matched to a gene: 5. The CDR3 loop is CATSTGQGGEKLFF. Written as DNA, the CDR3 is TGTGCCACCAGCACCGGACAGGGTGGTGAAAAACTGTTTTTT. Complete variable domain (other parts from reference TRBV15 and TRBJ1-4): DAMVIQNPRYQVTQFGKPVTLSCSQTLNHNVMYWYQQKSSQAPKLLFHYYDKDFNNEADTPDNFQSRRPNTSFCFLDIRSPGLGDTAMYLCATSTGQGGEKLFFGSGTQLSVL.

The CDR3 loop is CASSLTEGDTQYF. CDR3 nucleotide sequence: TGTGCCAGCAGCTTAACTGAGGGAGATACGCAGTATTTT. This chain connects TRBV7-3 to TRBJ2-3, with D possibly being TRBD2 (5 bases). The germline V gene has CDR1 SGHTA and CDR2 FQGTGA. This CDR3 is built from 13 residues. V was trimmed by 0 bases and J by 5 bases, leaving 6 bases between them.

The chain is built from TRBV7-3 and TRBJ2-1, with 14 bases lining up with TRBD2. Germline V gene lookup returns CDR1 SGHTA and CDR2 FQGTGA. The CDR3 is 15 residues long. With 5 bases clipped from V and 6 bases from J, the junction kept 3 bases outside the gene matches. The CDR3 DNA reads TGTGCCAGCAGCGGGGGACTAGCGGGAGCCAATGAGCAGTTCTTC. As protein: CASSGGLAGANEQFF.

The V call is TRBV9, the J call TRBJ1-2; D uncertain. This CDR3 is built from 15 residues. Germline loops: CDR1 SGDLS, CDR2 YYNGEE. The V end was cut by 1 base, the J end by 0 bases, with 10 bases between. CDR3 DNA sequence: TGTGCCAGCAGCGTACAGGCCTCAGCTAACTATGGCTACACCTTC. This gives the protein CASSVQASANYGYTF.

The J gene is TRBJ2-7, the V gene TRBV7-9, with 8 bases identical to TRBD1. With V trimmed by 5 bases and J by 3 bases, 9 bases remained unmatched. Germline CDR1 reads SEHNR; CDR2 reads FQNEAQ (reference sequence). The CDR3 is made up of 15 amino acids. For the CDR3, the DNA is TGTGCCAGCAGCCTTCCAGGGGGCTTTGGCTACGAGCAGTACTTC. It codes for CASSLPGGFGYEQYF.

This clone was recorded a few times. This rearrangement joins TRBV14 to TRBJ2-3; 10 bases match TRBD2. The CDR3 is 17 amino acids. The ends lost 3 bases at V and 8 bases at J; junction bases unmatched: 14. Germline V gene sequence: CDR1 SGHDN, CDR2 FVKESK. The CDR3 spells CASSHSVPSGSGGTQYF. The CDR3 DNA sequence: TGTGCCAGCAGCCATTCAGTTCCTAGCGGGAGTGGGGGTACGCAGTATTTT. Combining the CDR3 with reference TRBV14 and TRBJ2-3 gives the whole variable domain EAGVTQFPSHSVIEKGQTVTLRCDPISGHDNLYWYRRVMGKEIKFLLHFVKESKQDESGMPNNRFLAERTGGTYSTLKVQPAELEDSGVYFCASSHSVPSGSGGTQYFGPGTRLTVL.

This rearrangement joins TRBV19 to TRBJ2-2, with TRBD2 as a possible D gene (6 bases). Trimming removed 3 bases from V and 7 bases from J, with 18 bases in between. Per the germline V gene, CDR1 is LNHDA and CDR2 is SQIVND (reference sequence). The CDR3 is 16 amino acids. Written as DNA, the CDR3 is TGTGCCAGTAGTATGTCCGGGACTCGCTCGGGCGGGGAGCTGTTTTTT. This translates into CASSMSGTRSGGELFF. Full variable domain (outside the CDR3, taken from reference TRBV19 and TRBJ2-2): DGGITQSPKYLFRKEGQNVTLSCEQNLNHDAMYWYRQDPGQGLRLIYYSQIVNDFQKGDIAEGYSVSREKKESFPLTVTSAQKNPTAFYLCASSMSGTRSGGELFFGEGSRLTVL.

This clone occurred a few times. The V gene is TRBV28, the J gene TRBJ2-7; D is unclear. The V end lost 3 bases, the J end lost 3 bases, and 3 bases lay between the germline ends. Germline CDR1 and CDR2: MDHEN and SYDVKM. This CDR3 contains 11 residues. This CDR3 is CASSFHYEQYF. The CDR3 bases are TGTGCCAGCAGTTTTCACTACGAGCAGTACTTC.